The present TCR beta chain was sequenced within a study of T cell responses to AZD1222 COVID-19 vaccine. The protocol was immunoSEQ multiplex PCR, while the TCRdb copy is restricted to in-frame clones and leaves out a portion. This sample yields 110,000 or so clones, of which 91% are seen a single time; 5.4% belongs to the top ten. Comment on this clone: As yet, its antigen is unknown.

Findings and caveats of the study: Unmutated regions of variants are reportedly targeted by nearly half of spike-specific TCRs. Repertoire collection took place solely once the T cell response had peaked. Clonal diversity was possibly underestimated; the donors were predominantly white British and more often female. Spike regions recognized by vaccine-associated CD4 TCRs spanned the protein, led by 160-218 and 743-854.

There are 14 residues in the CDR3. V was clipped by 1 base and J by 3 bases, with 6 bases between them. CDR1 SEHNR and CDR2 FQNEAQ come from the germline V gene (reference sequence). The rearrangement uses TRBV7-9 and TRBJ1-4; no reliable D call. This material consisted of peripheral blood, taken on day 0 of AZD1222 vaccination. This clonotype was sampled from an adult in good health. This CDR3 reads CASSLGTPNEKLFF. CDR3 DNA: TGTGCCAGCAGCTTAGGGACTCCTAATGAAAAACTGTTTTTT.